These 30 T cell receptor beta chains were sequenced from one sample in a study of regulatory T cells in long-lasting Graves disease. As for time point: persistent/refractory GD, antithyroid drugs over 5 years with positive TRAb. RNA isolated from PBMCs was used to make the TCR library. CDR3-region Arm-PCR and iRepertoire HTBI primers produced the TCR beta libraries. MiXCR was run by TCRdb on the multiplex PCR reads, yielding one entry per CDR3 protein. The sample holds about 470,000 distinct CDR3 sequences, 20% to 25% seen once. The specimen comprised peripheral blood mononuclear cells (PBMCs), sampled when the disease was refractory, from a patient treated with antithyroid drugs. The receptor set was obtained from a female donor with Graves disease.

This clonotype was found a few times. The V gene is TRBV19, the J gene TRBJ2-5; a weak D match, TRBD1 (5 bases). Germline V gene data show CDR1 as LNHDA and CDR2 as SQIVND (reference sequence). Trimming shortened V by 0 bases and J by 9 bases, and 11 bases separated the two germline ends. This CDR3 has 13 residues. DNA for the CDR3: TGTGCCAGTAGTATAGATCATGCAGGGCCCCAGTACTTC. It is translated as CASSIDHAGPQYF.

The rearrangement joins TRBV9 to TRBJ2-2; weak D call: TRBD2 (6 bases). The V and J ends lost 3 bases and 4 bases respectively, with 16 bases between them. CDR1 is SGDLS, CDR2 YYNGEE, per germline. The CDR3 contains 16 residues. CDR3 coding DNA: TGTGCCAGCAGCGCGAAAGCGGGTTGGGGCACCGGGGAGCTGTTTTTT. Amino acid sequence: CASSAKAGWGTGELFF.

This chain links TRBV15 with TRBJ1-2; D is uncertain. Per the germline V gene, CDR1 is LNHNV and CDR2 is YYDKDF (reference sequence). The CDR3 is 15 residues long. Trimming cost V 3 bases and J 6 bases, with 17 bases left between them. The DNA of the CDR3 is TGTGCCACCAGCAGCCCAGCCCGCGTGGACGATGGCTACACCTTC. It yields the protein CATSSPARVDDGYTF.

V is TRBV6-2 or TRBV6-3 and J is TRBJ2-7, with TRBD2 as a possible D gene (6 bases). This CDR3 spans 15 amino acids. The V and J ends lost 4 bases and 5 bases respectively, with 18 bases between them. Germline loops: CDR1 MNHEY, CDR2 SVGEGT. CDR3 DNA sequence: TGTGCCAGCAGTTCGCCCAGGGACTCGGCGGACGAGCAGTACTTC. Amino acids: CASSSPRDSADEQYF.

V usage is TRBV27 and J usage is TRBJ2-6, with D perhaps TRBD1 (6 bases). V lost 3 bases to trimming and J lost 0 bases, with 15 bases between them. This CDR3 is 18 amino acids long. Looked up from germline, CDR1 is MNHEY and CDR2 is SMNVEV (reference sequence). CDR3 DNA: TGTGCCAGCAGTTTTCAGTATCAGGGGATCTCTGGGGCCAACGTCCTGACTTTC. It is translated as CASSFQYQGISGANVLTF.

Notes on this clonotype: A much larger clone is a single base away; this may be a read error. The chain uses TRBV12-3 or TRBV12-4 and TRBJ1-5, with a tentative D call TRBD1 (5 bases). Trimming pared 5 bases from V and 6 bases from J, leaving 11 bases between. CDR3 length equals 13 residues. The CDR3 loop reads CASSEERGQPQHF. For the CDR3, the DNA is TGTGCCAGCAGTGAAGAGAGGGGTCAGCCCCAGCATTTT.

This clonotype occurred many times. This chain links TRBV2 with TRBJ2-5; D gene unclear. This CDR3 comprises 15 residues. V lost 6 bases and J 5 bases, leaving 19 bases between the germline ends. The germline V gene has CDR1 SNHLY and CDR2 FYNNEI. DNA for the CDR3: TGTGCCAGCAGGTACAACCGGGCCCAGGTGGAGACCCAGTACTTC. It translates to CASRYNRAQVETQYF.

Comments on this clonotype: This may arise from a read error, as a much more abundant clone is one base away. The CDR3 loop is CASGDHSGRLTGELFF. CDR3 nucleotide sequence: TGTGCCAGCGGTGACCATAGCGGGAGGTTAACCGGGGAGCTGTTTTTT. The chain uses TRBV28 and TRBJ2-2, with 10 bases lining up with TRBD2. Germline CDR1 reads MDHEN; CDR2 reads SYDVKM. V was clipped by 8 bases and J by 5 bases; unmatched bases: 11. The CDR3 runs 16 residues.

In its sample, this clonotype was seen many times. This chain uses TRBV19 with TRBJ1-2; D not resolved. CDR3 length: 15 amino acids. The V end was cut by 4 bases, the J end by 5 bases, with 17 bases between. Germline V lookup: CDR1 LNHDA, CDR2 SQIVND (reference sequence). DNA for the CDR3: TGTGCCAGTAGTACGCCAGGACCCTCGGGGTATGGCTACACCTTC. It yields the protein CASSTPGPSGYGYTF.

This clonotype was counted a single time. V gene TRBV2 combines with J gene TRBJ2-1, with a possible D match to TRBD2 (5 bases). Germline-derived CDR1 and CDR2 are SNHLY and FYNNEI. Trimming shortened V by 5 bases and J by 0 bases, and 14 bases separated the two germline ends. The CDR3 is made up of 16 amino acids. The CDR3 sequence: CASSRSAGSSYNEQFF. The CDR3 bases are TGTGCCAGCAGTCGATCGGCGGGCAGCTCCTACAATGAGCAGTTCTTC.

In its sample, this clonotype was seen once. The gene calls are TRBV27 and TRBJ2-1, with 8 bases lining up with TRBD2. V shed 3 bases and J 7 bases; nucleotides not matched to a gene: 2. The CDR3 runs to 13 residues. Germline assignment: CDR1 MNHEY and CDR2 SMNVEV (reference sequence). CDR3 loop: CASSFTGGNEQFF. CDR3 nucleotide sequence: TGTGCCAGCAGTTTCACGGGGGGGAATGAGCAGTTCTTC.

This clonotype has a count of ten or more. This chain links TRBV28 with TRBJ2-7; TRBD2 agrees at 10 bases. The germline V gene has CDR1 MDHEN and CDR2 SYDVKM. With V trimmed by 7 bases and J by 5 bases, 8 bases remained unmatched. The CDR3 extends over 14 amino acids. CDR3 loop: CASTLSGGPNEQYF. CDR3 coding DNA: TGTGCCAGCACCCTTAGCGGGGGGCCAAACGAGCAGTACTTC.

This clonotype was found a few times. The chain has TRBV7-9 and TRBJ2-7; no clear D. The CDR3 covers 13 residues. The germline V and J ends were trimmed by 5 bases and 4 bases, with 12 bases remaining between them. Germline V gene data show CDR1 as SEHNR and CDR2 as FQNEAQ (reference sequence). The CDR3 DNA reads as TGTGCCAGCAGCCCCACGGTTGGATACGAGCAGTACTTC. This translates into CASSPTVGYEQYF.

This clonotype showed up just a few times. This chain links TRBV24-1 with TRBJ2-7, with 10 bases identical to TRBD2. Germline CDR1 KGHDR, CDR2 SFDVKD. The CDR3 sequence is 15 residues long. J gave up 3 bases and V 3 bases, and 4 bases lay outside the gene matches. The CDR3 bases are TGTGCCACCAGTGATCCGACTAGCGGGTTCTACGAGCAGTACTTC. Encoded protein: CATSDPTSGFYEQYF.

This clonotype was observed at least ten times. This sequence joins TRBV29-1 and TRBJ1-2; 8 positions match TRBD1. Germline V gives CDR1 SQVTM, CDR2 ANQGSEA. V trimming: 8 bases; J trimming: 2 bases; junction bases outside the gene matches: 4. The CDR3 covers 12 residues. CDR3 residues: CSYRTGNYGYTF. The CDR3 nucleotides are TGCAGCTACCGGACAGGGAACTATGGCTACACCTTC. Using reference TRBV29-1 and TRBJ1-2 for the parts outside the CDR3, the full variable domain is SAVISQKPSRDICQRGTSLTIQCQVDSQVTMMFWYRQQPGQSLTLIATANQGSEATYESGFVIDKFPISRPNLTFSTLTVSNMSPEDSSIYLCSYRTGNYGYTFGSGTRLTVV.

As to this clonotype: A clone one base away is much larger, so this may be a read error. The chain carries TRBV7-9 and TRBJ1-4; D is unclear. The CDR3 loop spans 15 amino acids. From germline, CDR1 is SEHNR and CDR2 FQNEAQ (reference sequence). CDR3 residues: CASSYPGKSPEKLLF. CDR3 bases: TGTGCCAGCAGCTACCCAGGCAAGTCCCCCGAAAAACTGCTTTTT. The whole variable domain, remainder taken from reference TRBV7-9 and TRBJ1-4, is DTGVSQNPRHKITKRGQNVTFRCDPISEHNRLYWYRQTLGQGPEFLTYFQNEAQLEKSRLLSDRFSAERPKGSFSTLEIQRTEQGDSAMYLCASSYPGKSPEKLLFGSGTQLSVL.

This clonotype was seen a handful of times. The chain employs TRBV28 and TRBJ1-3, with D possibly being TRBD1 (5 bases). CDR3 length equals 15 residues. The germline CDR1 and CDR2 sequences are MDHEN and SYDVKM. Trimming took 6 bases from V and 2 from J, leaving 14 bases between them. DNA for the CDR3: TGTGCCAGCAGCGAGACCTTGGGACCTGGAAACACCATATATTTT. Its translation is CASSETLGPGNTIYF.

At least ten counts were recorded for this clonotype. This chain uses TRBV7-2 with TRBJ2-7; the match to TRBD1 covers 7 bases. After removal of 0 bases from V and 2 bases from J, the junction contained 7 bases not matched to a gene. The CDR3 has 16 residues. Germline lookup yields CDR1 SGHTA and CDR2 FQGNSA. The CDR3 protein is CASSLARTGGTYEQYF. CDR3 sequence (DNA): TGTGCCAGCAGCTTAGCACGGACAGGAGGAACCTACGAGCAGTACTTC. Full variable domain (remainder filled in from reference TRBV7-2 and TRBJ2-7): GAGVSQSPSNKVTEKGKDVELRCDPISGHTALYWYRQSLGQGLEFLIYFQGNSAPDKSGLPSDRFSAERTGGSVSTLTIQRTQQEDSAVYLCASSLARTGGTYEQYFGPGTRLTVT.

V usage is TRBV20-1 and J usage is TRBJ2-5; no firm D call. V shed 2 bases and J shed 3 bases, with 13 bases lying between them. CDR3 length: 14 amino acids. CDR1 is DFQATT, CDR2 SNEGSKA, per germline (reference sequence). The CDR3 DNA reads as TGCAGTGCTAGAAAATTGTCGAAGGAAGAGACCCAGTACTTC. Protein product: CSARKLSKEETQYF.

In this sample, this clonotype turned up a few times. This chain uses TRBV5-1 with TRBJ1-1; D is undetermined. Germline values: CDR1 SGHRS, CDR2 YFSETQ. V lost 0 bases and J lost 2, with 14 bases in between. The CDR3 spans 16 residues. The CDR3 DNA sequence: TGCGCCAGCAGCTTGGTACTGTGGCAGACCAACACTGAAGCTTTCTTT. It codes for CASSLVLWQTNTEAFF. The full variable domain, rest sourced from reference TRBV5-1 and TRBJ1-1, is KAGVTQTPRYLIKTRGQQVTLSCSPISGHRSVSWYQQTPGQGLQFLFEYFSETQRNKGNFPGRFSGRQFSNSRSEMNVSTLELGDSALYLCASSLVLWQTNTEAFFGQGTRLTVV.

This clonotype has a handful of counts. This chain connects TRBV12-3 or TRBV12-4 to TRBJ1-3; the D gene is possibly TRBD1 (5 bases). V dropped 4 bases and J dropped 0 bases, with 16 bases sitting between them. The CDR3 extends over 17 amino acids. CDR3 sequence reads: CASSSDGQGHSGNTIYF. CDR3 DNA: TGTGCCAGCAGTTCAGATGGGCAGGGCCACTCTGGAAACACCATATATTTT.

V and J are TRBV12-3 or TRBV12-4 and TRBJ2-3, with 11 positions matching TRBD2. The CDR3 spans 14 residues. V lost 5 bases, J lost 4 bases, and 2 bases stayed unmatched. CDR3 protein: CASSTSGSADTQYF. In DNA form, the CDR3 reads TGTGCCAGCAGTACTAGCGGGAGCGCAGATACGCAGTATTTT.

This clonotype has more than one count but fewer than ten. The J gene is TRBJ2-4, the V gene TRBV5-1, with 7 positions matching TRBD1. Germline V lookup: CDR1 SGHRS, CDR2 YFSETQ. The CDR3 length is 16 residues. With 0 bases clipped from V and 4 bases from J, the junction kept 7 bases outside the gene matches. In DNA form, the CDR3 reads TGCGCCAGCAGCTTGGGGGCCGGGACAGCAAAAAACATTCAGTACTTC. Residues: CASSLGAGTAKNIQYF.

This clonotype was observed a handful of times. The genes are TRBV14 and TRBJ1-1; maybe TRBD1 (6 bases). This CDR3 has 15 amino acids. Trimming shortened V by 5 bases and J by 1 base, and 14 bases separated the two germline ends. CDR1 is SGHDN and CDR2 is FVKESK in the germline V gene. CDR3 coding DNA: TGTGCCAGCAGCAGAACGACAGGAAGGAACACTGAAGCTTTCTTT. It specifies CASSRTTGRNTEAFF.

For this clonotype: A much larger clone lies a single base off, so this may be a read error. V usage is TRBV6-1 and J usage is TRBJ2-7, with D hard to call. The CDR3 loop spans 11 amino acids. Deletions cut 6 bases from V and 6 bases from J, with 9 bases between. CDR1 is MNHNS, CDR2 SASEGT, per germline. Here the CDR3 DNA reads TGTGCCAGCAGCCCCTACTGCGAGCAGTACTTC. It encodes CASSPYCEQYF.

The J gene is TRBJ1-1, the V gene TRBV19, with D perhaps TRBD1 (6 bases). V was pared by 6 bases and J by 0 bases, with 14 bases between. The CDR3 sequence is 15 residues long. CDR1 LNHDA and CDR2 SQIVND come from the germline V gene (reference sequence). The CDR3 nucleotides are TGTGCCAGTAGCCTACAGGGCCAATTGAACACTGAAGCTTTCTTT. Amino acids: CASSLQGQLNTEAFF.

At least ten counts were recorded for this clonotype. The rearrangement links TRBV2 to TRBJ2-7; D is unresolved. Germline CDR1 and CDR2: SNHLY and FYNNEI. The CDR3 is 12 amino acids. With 4 bases removed from V and 3 bases from J, the gap between germline ends came to 7 bases. The CDR3 DNA sequence: TGTGCCAGCAGTGTTCGACTCTACGAGCAGTACTTC. This translates into CASSVRLYEQYF.

This clonotype appeared a few times. V gene TRBV19 combines with J gene TRBJ2-7; maybe TRBD2 (6 bases). Germline values: CDR1 LNHDA, CDR2 SQIVND (reference sequence). The CDR3 covers 15 residues. V was pared by 6 bases and J by 6 bases, with 21 bases between. For the CDR3, the DNA is TGTGCCAGTAGCCTCGGTTGGGGGGAAGAAAGCGAGCAGTACTTC. Translation gives CASSLGWGEESEQYF.

The sample holds many counts of this clonotype. The V and J genes are TRBV12-3 or TRBV12-4 and TRBJ1-5, with 7 nucleotides matching TRBD1. The CDR3 has 16 amino acids. Unmatched junction bases numbered 13, after V lost 5 bases and J lost 6 bases. The CDR3 nucleotides read TGTGCCAGCAGTCCCTCCGGGGCAGGGGGTGGTCAGCCCCAGCATTTT. It specifies CASSPSGAGGGQPQHF.

This clonotype showed up many times. The V and J genes are TRBV6-1 and TRBJ1-1, with TRBD1 as a possible D gene (6 bases). The germline gives CDR1 MNHNS, CDR2 SASEGT. The CDR3 has 13 residues. Trimming left V 10 bases short and J 3 bases short, with 15 bases between. The CDR3 DNA sequence: TGTGCCACCAAGGGGGGATGGGACACTGAAGCTTTCTTT. It translates to CATKGGWDTEAFF.